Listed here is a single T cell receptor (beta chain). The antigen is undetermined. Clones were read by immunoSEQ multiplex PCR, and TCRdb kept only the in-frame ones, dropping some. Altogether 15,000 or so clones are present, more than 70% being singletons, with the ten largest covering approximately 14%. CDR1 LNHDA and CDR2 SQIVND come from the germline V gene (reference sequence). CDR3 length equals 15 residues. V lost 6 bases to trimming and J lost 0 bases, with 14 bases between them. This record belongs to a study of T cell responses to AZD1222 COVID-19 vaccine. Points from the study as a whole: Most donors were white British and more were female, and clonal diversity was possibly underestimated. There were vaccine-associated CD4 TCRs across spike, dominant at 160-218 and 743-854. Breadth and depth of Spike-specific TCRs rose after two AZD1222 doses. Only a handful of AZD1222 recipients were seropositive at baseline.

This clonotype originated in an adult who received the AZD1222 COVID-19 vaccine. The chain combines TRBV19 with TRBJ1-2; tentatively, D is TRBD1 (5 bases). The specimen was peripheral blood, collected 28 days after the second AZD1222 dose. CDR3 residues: CASRTGTVANYGYTF. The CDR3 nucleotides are TGTGCCAGTAGAACCGGGACGGTAGCTAACTATGGCTACACCTTC.